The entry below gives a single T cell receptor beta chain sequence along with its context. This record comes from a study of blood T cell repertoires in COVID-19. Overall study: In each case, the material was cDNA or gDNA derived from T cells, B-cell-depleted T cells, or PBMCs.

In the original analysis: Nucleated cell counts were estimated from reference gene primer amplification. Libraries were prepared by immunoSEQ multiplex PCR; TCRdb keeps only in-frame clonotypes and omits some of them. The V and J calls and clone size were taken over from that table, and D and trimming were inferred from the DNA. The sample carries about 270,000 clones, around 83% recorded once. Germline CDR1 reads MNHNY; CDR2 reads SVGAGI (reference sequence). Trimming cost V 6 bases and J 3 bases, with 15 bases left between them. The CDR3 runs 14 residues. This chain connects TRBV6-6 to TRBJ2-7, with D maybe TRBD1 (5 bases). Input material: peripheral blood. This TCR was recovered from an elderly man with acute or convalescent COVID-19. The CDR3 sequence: CASSSNMDIYEQYF. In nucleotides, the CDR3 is TGTGCCAGCAGCTCAAATATGGACATCTACGAGCAGTACTTC.